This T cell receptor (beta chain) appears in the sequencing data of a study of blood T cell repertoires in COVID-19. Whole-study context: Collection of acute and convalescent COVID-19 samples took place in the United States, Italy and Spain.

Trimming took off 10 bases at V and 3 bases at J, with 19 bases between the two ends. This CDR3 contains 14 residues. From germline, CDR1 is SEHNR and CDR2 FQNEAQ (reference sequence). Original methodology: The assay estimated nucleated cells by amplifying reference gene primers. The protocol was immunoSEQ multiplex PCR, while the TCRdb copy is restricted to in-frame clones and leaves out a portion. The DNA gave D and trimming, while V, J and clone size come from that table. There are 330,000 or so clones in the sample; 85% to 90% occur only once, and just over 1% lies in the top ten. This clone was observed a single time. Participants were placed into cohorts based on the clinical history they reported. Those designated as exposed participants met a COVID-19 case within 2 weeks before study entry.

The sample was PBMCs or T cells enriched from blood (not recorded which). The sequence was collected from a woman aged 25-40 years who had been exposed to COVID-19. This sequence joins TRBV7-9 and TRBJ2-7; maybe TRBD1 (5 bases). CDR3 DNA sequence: TGTGCCACCGCCCGGAGTATCGGACACTACGAGCAGTACTTC. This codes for CATARSIGHYEQYF.